This is a list of T cell receptor beta chains from one sample in a study of T cell repertoires in cytomegalovirus infection. Antigens of these TCRs are unknown. TCRdb called the reads again in MiXCR, with one record for every CDR3 protein. The table has about 120,000 distinct CDR3 sequences, around 10% seen once; the top ten hold 31%. The sample consisted of PBMCs, sequenced either directly or after in vitro stimulation (not recorded which). The receptor set was obtained from a human donor in good health (CMV status not recorded). Some clones in this sample may be carry-over from other donors' samples. CDR3s include the opening cysteine and the closing phenylalanine or tryptophan. D genes are given only for firm matches. Some rows have no size entry. The others give once, few or many, or a class for an expanded clone.

TGTGCCAGCAGTACCCGGGACCGGAACACTGAAGCTTTCTTT	CASSTRDRNTEAFF	TRBJ1-1	.	TRBV6-2/TRBV6-3	many
TGTGCCAGCGGGGAACTAGCGGGAGCGGGTGAGCAGTTCTTC	CASGELAGAGEQFF	TRBJ2-1	TRBD2	TRBV7-2	many
TGTGCCAGCAGCCTATCCCGGGACAGGGCCGGTCCCTATGGCTACACCTTC	CASSLSRDRAGPYGYTF	TRBJ1-2	TRBD1	TRBV27	many
TGTGCCAGCAGCTTAGCGTCGGCATTTCGGGGGGCCATCGGCGGAAATCAGCCCCAGCATTTT	CASSLASAFRGAIGGNQPQHF	TRBJ1-5	.	TRBV7-2	many
TGTGCCAGCAGTTTCACGGCGACTAGCGGGATATCTCCTGAGCAGTTCTTC	CASSFTATSGISPEQFF	TRBJ2-1	TRBD2	TRBV27	few
TGTGCCAGCAGCTTGAGGAAGCTAGAGACCCAGTACTTC	CASSLRKLETQYF	TRBJ2-5	.	TRBV7-2	many
TGTGCCAGCAGAAGCGGAGCCTACAATGAGCAGTTCTTC	CASRSGAYNEQFF	TRBJ2-1	.	TRBV7-6	many
TGTGCCAGCAGTCGCCCCCTGCGTACAGATACGCAGTATTTT	CASSRPLRTDTQYF	TRBJ2-3	.	TRBV28	.
TGTGCCAGCAGGGACGACAGGGGGAGCGAAAAACTGTTTTTT	CASRDDRGSEKLFF	TRBJ1-4	TRBD1	TRBV12-3/TRBV12-4	.
TGTGCCAGCAGGGACAGGGGTTTCTACGAGCAGTACTTC	CASRDRGFYEQYF	TRBJ2-7	TRBD1	TRBV2	many
TGCGCCAGCAGCCAAGGACTGGGGCAGTCCCCCACAGATACGCAGTATTTT	CASSQGLGQSPTDTQYF	TRBJ2-3	.	TRBV4-1	few
TGTGCCAGTAGCCCGACTGTAACCTCCTACGAGCAGTACTTC	CASSPTVTSYEQYF	TRBJ2-7	.	TRBV19	many
TGTGCCAGTAGGGACAGGACTTATGAAGCTTTCTTT	CASRDRTYEAFF	TRBJ1-1	TRBD1	TRBV19	many
TGTGCCATCAGTGATCAGGGTGAAGCTTTCTTT	CAISDQGEAFF	TRBJ1-1	.	TRBV10-3	.
TGTGCCAGTAGTATACTAGGGCGTCGAGATCAGCCCCAGCATTTT	CASSILGRRDQPQHF	TRBJ1-5	.	TRBV19	.
TGCGCCAGCAGCCAAGCATGGGCGAGCACAGATACGCAGTATTTT	CASSQAWASTDTQYF	TRBJ2-3	.	TRBV4-3	many
TGTGCCAGCAGGGCGTATGGGACACGGCAGTACTTC	CASRAYGTRQYF	TRBJ2-4	.	TRBV11-2	.
TGTGCCAGCAGCTTAAGCCCAATGACAGGGGGGGAGACCCAGTACTTC	CASSLSPMTGGETQYF	TRBJ2-5	TRBD1	TRBV7-3	.
TGTGCCAGCAGCTTGGGGCTGACATCTACTAACTATGGCTACACCTTC	CASSLGLTSTNYGYTF	TRBJ1-2	.	TRBV5-8	.
TGTGCCAGCAGTTTTGGTCGACGGGGTGGCTACACCTTC	CASSFGRRGGYTF	TRBJ1-2	.	TRBV12-3/TRBV12-4	many
TGTGCCAGCAGGGAGGGACGGCGATCCATTAACTATAGCAATCAGCCCCAGCATTTT	CASREGRRSINYSNQPQHF	TRBJ1-5	.	TRBV2	many
TGTGCCAGCAGCTTACTGGCTAGCGGTTACAATGAGCAGTTCTTC	CASSLLASGYNEQFF	TRBJ2-1	TRBD2	TRBV7-3	.
TGTGCCAGCAGACTAAACGACGGGCCTTTTGAAGCTTTCTTT	CASRLNDGPFEAFF	TRBJ1-1	.	TRBV28	.
TGTGCCAGCAGTTACCGACCTGTACCCGAACAAGCTTTCTTT	CASSYRPVPEQAFF	TRBJ1-1	.	TRBV6-6	few